These T cell receptor beta chains were read from a single sample in a study of T cell responses to AZD1222 COVID-19 vaccine. Generated by immunoSEQ multiplex PCR, the TCRdb table keeps only in-frame clones and is missing some. The sample contains hundreds of thousands of clones, more than 85% of which appear only once. Sequencing was performed on peripheral blood, taken on day 0 of MenACWY control vaccination. The receptors were gathered from an adult in good health. CDR3s include the opening cysteine and the closing phenylalanine or tryptophan. Each record gives: CDR3 protein, CDR3 DNA, clone size, D gene, V gene, J gene. A D gene is named only where the DNA matches it firmly. Clone size is given for some rows only: seen once, a few or many times, or a class if the clone is expanded.

CDR3 protein: CASSVVGSEERETQYF
CDR3 DNA: TGTGCCAGCAGCGTAGTGGGGTCCGAGGAGCGAGAGACCCAGTACTTC
clone size: .
D gene: .
V gene: TRBV9
J gene: TRBJ2-5

CDR3 protein: CASREDRGSYNEQFF
CDR3 DNA: TGTGCCAGCAGGGAGGACAGGGGGTCCTACAATGAGCAGTTCTTC
clone size: .
D gene: TRBD1
V gene: TRBV6-5
J gene: TRBJ2-1

CDR3 protein: CASSQGVTNYGYTF
CDR3 DNA: TGTGCCAGCAGCCAAGGGGTGACTAACTATGGCTACACCTTC
clone size: .
D gene: .
V gene: TRBV14
J gene: TRBJ1-2

CDR3 protein: CASSVRTGSSFEKLFF
CDR3 DNA: TGTGCCAGCAGTGTTAGGACAGGGTCTTCATTCGAAAAACTGTTTTTT
clone size: once
D gene: TRBD1
V gene: TRBV6-1
J gene: TRBJ1-4

CDR3 protein: CASSYPYPDRGGTEAFF
CDR3 DNA: TGTGCCAGCAGTTACCCCTATCCCGACAGGGGAGGAACTGAAGCTTTCTTT
clone size: .
D gene: TRBD1
V gene: TRBV6-7
J gene: TRBJ1-1

CDR3 protein: CASSFTGDGYTF
CDR3 DNA: TGTGCCAGCAGCTTCACAGGGGATGGCTACACCTTC
clone size: .
D gene: TRBD1
V gene: TRBV7-9
J gene: TRBJ1-2

CDR3 protein: CASSMRGLFSPLHF
CDR3 DNA: TGTGCCAGTAGTATGCGTGGCCTTTTCTCACCCCTCCACTTT
clone size: .
D gene: .
V gene: TRBV19
J gene: TRBJ1-6

CDR3 protein: CASRLTENTEAFF
CDR3 DNA: TGTGCCAGCAGATTGACAGAGAACACTGAAGCTTTCTTT
clone size: .
D gene: .
V gene: TRBV12-3/TRBV12-4
J gene: TRBJ1-1

CDR3 protein: CASSLARRDGYTF
CDR3 DNA: TGTGCCAGCAGTTTAGCCCGCAGGGATGGCTACACCTTC
clone size: .
D gene: .
V gene: TRBV12-3/TRBV12-4
J gene: TRBJ1-2

CDR3 protein: CATSFSYEQYF
CDR3 DNA: TGTGCCACCAGCTTCTCCTACGAGCAGTACTTC
clone size: once
D gene: .
V gene: TRBV15
J gene: TRBJ2-7

CDR3 protein: CASSEAGAETQYF
CDR3 DNA: TGTGCCAGCAGTGAAGCAGGGGCAGAGACCCAGTACTTC
clone size: .
D gene: .
V gene: TRBV6-1
J gene: TRBJ2-5

CDR3 protein: CASSFTVSSYNEQFF
CDR3 DNA: TGTGCCAGCAGCTTTACAGTGAGCTCCTACAATGAGCAGTTCTTC
clone size: few
D gene: .
V gene: TRBV7-8
J gene: TRBJ2-1

CDR3 protein: CASRSGQGHNYGYTF
CDR3 DNA: TGTGCCAGCAGATCCGGACAGGGCCATAACTATGGCTACACCTTC
clone size: .
D gene: TRBD1
V gene: TRBV6-5
J gene: TRBJ1-2

CDR3 protein: CATAGPRGTEAFF
CDR3 DNA: TGTGCCACCGCGGGTCCCAGAGGAACTGAAGCTTTCTTT
clone size: once
D gene: .
V gene: TRBV19
J gene: TRBJ1-1

CDR3 protein: CASSLGRGETQYF
CDR3 DNA: TGTGCCAGCAGCTTAGGCCGTGGCGAGACCCAGTACTTC
clone size: .
D gene: .
V gene: TRBV7-2
J gene: TRBJ2-5

CDR3 protein: CASSFGVDASPLHF
CDR3 DNA: TGTGCCAGCAGCTTCGGCGTCGATGCTTCACCCCTCCACTTT
clone size: .
D gene: .
V gene: TRBV7-3
J gene: TRBJ1-6

CDR3 protein: CASSLGPGGEQYF
CDR3 DNA: TGTGCCAGCAGCTTGGGGCCAGGGGGCGAGCAGTACTTC
clone size: .
D gene: TRBD1
V gene: TRBV5-4
J gene: TRBJ2-7

CDR3 protein: CASSLAATGKETQYF
CDR3 DNA: TGCGCCAGCAGCTTGGCCGCGACAGGAAAAGAGACCCAGTACTTC
clone size: .
D gene: .
V gene: TRBV5-1
J gene: TRBJ2-5

CDR3 protein: CASSLDPLAGRSYEQYF
CDR3 DNA: TGTGCCAGCAGCCTGGACCCCTTAGCGGGACGCTCCTACGAGCAGTACTTC
clone size: .
D gene: TRBD2
V gene: TRBV7-2
J gene: TRBJ2-7

CDR3 protein: CASSLAGGHTEAFF
CDR3 DNA: TGCGCCAGCAGCTTGGCCGGGGGGCACACTGAAGCTTTCTTT
clone size: .
D gene: .
V gene: TRBV5-1
J gene: TRBJ1-1

CDR3 protein: CAWSGHGRGGINEQFF
CDR3 DNA: TGTGCCTGGAGTGGCCACGGGCGGGGGGGGATCAATGAGCAGTTCTTC
clone size: .
D gene: TRBD2
V gene: TRBV30
J gene: TRBJ2-1

CDR3 protein: CASSQTNRLINTEAFF
CDR3 DNA: TGTGCCAGCAGCCAAACCAACAGGCTAATTAACACTGAAGCTTTCTTT
clone size: .
D gene: .
V gene: TRBV3-1/TRBV3-2
J gene: TRBJ1-1

CDR3 protein: CASSQSDSTYQPQHF
CDR3 DNA: TGCGCCAGCAGCCAATCCGACAGTACTTATCAGCCCCAGCATTTT
clone size: .
D gene: .
V gene: TRBV4-3
J gene: TRBJ1-5

CDR3 protein: CAISEPHSYYPTEAFF
CDR3 DNA: TGTGCCATCAGTGAGCCTCACAGCTATTACCCCACTGAAGCTTTCTTT
clone size: .
D gene: .
V gene: TRBV10-3
J gene: TRBJ1-1

CDR3 protein: CASSLTRVLRGNEKLFF
CDR3 DNA: TGTGCCAGCAGCCTGACGAGGGTCCTTCGGGGTAATGAAAAACTGTTTTTT
clone size: .
D gene: .
V gene: TRBV6-2/TRBV6-3
J gene: TRBJ1-4

CDR3 protein: CASSYSFQGGEKLFF
CDR3 DNA: TGTGCCAGCAGTTACTCGTTTCAGGGGGGGGAAAAACTGTTTTTT
clone size: .
D gene: TRBD1
V gene: TRBV6-5
J gene: TRBJ1-4

CDR3 protein: CASSRGLGVNMGETQYF
CDR3 DNA: TGTGCCAGCAGCAGGGGACTAGGGGTGAATATGGGAGAGACCCAGTACTTC
clone size: .
D gene: TRBD2
V gene: TRBV5-6
J gene: TRBJ2-5

CDR3 protein: CASRPSGGSSPLHF
CDR3 DNA: TGTGCCAGCAGGCCTTCAGGGGGAAGTTCACCCCTCCACTTT
clone size: .
D gene: TRBD1
V gene: TRBV3-1/TRBV3-2
J gene: TRBJ1-6

CDR3 protein: CASSITAHGDNEKLFF
CDR3 DNA: TGTGCCAGCAGCATAACGGCACACGGAGATAATGAAAAACTGTTTTTT
clone size: .
D gene: .
V gene: TRBV7-8
J gene: TRBJ1-4

CDR3 protein: CASSFGVEKLFF
CDR3 DNA: TGTGCCAGCAGTTTCGGAGTTGAAAAACTGTTTTTT
clone size: .
D gene: .
V gene: TRBV12-3/TRBV12-4
J gene: TRBJ1-4

CDR3 protein: CASSLRQGVNRFHTEAFF
CDR3 DNA: TGTGCCAGCAGTCTCCGACAGGGTGTAAACCGGTTCCACACTGAAGCTTTCTTT
clone size: .
D gene: TRBD1
V gene: TRBV28
J gene: TRBJ1-1

CDR3 protein: CASSEGGAYEQYF
CDR3 DNA: TGTGCCAGCAGTGAGGGCGGAGCCTACGAGCAGTACTTC
clone size: .
D gene: .
V gene: TRBV6-1
J gene: TRBJ2-7

CDR3 protein: CASSLNLYGYTF
CDR3 DNA: TGTGCCAGCAGTTTGAACCTCTATGGCTACACCTTC
clone size: .
D gene: .
V gene: TRBV28
J gene: TRBJ1-2

CDR3 protein: CASSLALLNTEAFF
CDR3 DNA: TGTGCCAGCAGCCTAGCCCTCTTGAACACTGAAGCTTTCTTT
clone size: few
D gene: .
V gene: TRBV6-2/TRBV6-3
J gene: TRBJ1-1

CDR3 protein: CASSQGLSNQPQHF
CDR3 DNA: TGTGCCAGCAGCCAGGGACTCAGCAATCAGCCCCAGCATTTT
clone size: .
D gene: .
V gene: TRBV3-1/TRBV3-2
J gene: TRBJ1-5

CDR3 protein: CASSADRGHYGYTF
CDR3 DNA: TGTGCCAGCAGCGCGGACAGGGGACACTATGGCTACACCTTC
clone size: .
D gene: TRBD1
V gene: TRBV9
J gene: TRBJ1-2

CDR3 protein: CASSFRLTAKNIQYF
CDR3 DNA: TGTGCCAGCAGTTTCCGACTTACAGCCAAAAACATTCAGTACTTC
clone size: .
D gene: .
V gene: TRBV28
J gene: TRBJ2-4

CDR3 protein: CASSQDVTRYGYTF
CDR3 DNA: TGTGCCAGCAGCCAAGATGTAACTAGGTATGGCTACACCTTC
clone size: .
D gene: .
V gene: TRBV3-1/TRBV3-2
J gene: TRBJ1-2

CDR3 protein: CAWSAGGDEQFF
CDR3 DNA: TGTGCCTGGAGCGCCGGGGGGGATGAGCAGTTCTTC
clone size: once
D gene: TRBD2
V gene: TRBV30
J gene: TRBJ2-1

CDR3 protein: CASSPGTSGVAEQFF
CDR3 DNA: TGTGCCAGCTCCCCCGGGACTAGCGGGGTTGCTGAGCAGTTCTTC
clone size: .
D gene: TRBD2
V gene: TRBV18
J gene: TRBJ2-1

CDR3 protein: CASSAGTVSYNEQFF
CDR3 DNA: TGTGCCAGCAGCGCCGGGACGGTCTCCTACAATGAGCAGTTCTTC
clone size: .
D gene: .
V gene: TRBV5-4
J gene: TRBJ2-1

CDR3 protein: CASSPAGGAEKLFF
CDR3 DNA: TGTGCCAGCTCACCGGCGGGAGGGGCTGAAAAACTGTTTTTT
clone size: .
D gene: .
V gene: TRBV18
J gene: TRBJ1-4

CDR3 protein: CASSFPGLTYEQYF
CDR3 DNA: TGTGCCAGCAGTTTCCCGGGCCTAACCTACGAGCAGTACTTC
clone size: once
D gene: .
V gene: TRBV6-6
J gene: TRBJ2-7

CDR3 protein: CAIANDGHGAFF
CDR3 DNA: TGTGCCATAGCGAACGACGGCCATGGAGCTTTCTTT
clone size: .
D gene: .
V gene: TRBV10-3
J gene: TRBJ1-1

CDR3 protein: CATVPPGRNTEAFF
CDR3 DNA: TGTGCCACCGTCCCCCCCGGTAGGAACACTGAAGCTTTCTTT
clone size: .
D gene: .
V gene: TRBV28
J gene: TRBJ1-1

CDR3 protein: CASNRGGQHSRGYTF
CDR3 DNA: TGTGCCAGCAATCGAGGGGGACAACATTCTAGGGGCTACACCTTC
clone size: .
D gene: .
V gene: TRBV7-9
J gene: TRBJ1-2

CDR3 protein: CATSRVGVDYTF
CDR3 DNA: TGTGCCACCAGCAGAGTGGGCGTTGACTACACCTTC
clone size: .
D gene: .
V gene: TRBV15
J gene: TRBJ1-2

CDR3 protein: CASSSNNEQFF
CDR3 DNA: TGTGCCAGCAGTTCGAACAATGAGCAGTTCTTC
clone size: .
D gene: .
V gene: TRBV6-5
J gene: TRBJ2-1

CDR3 protein: CASSQDRGRTDTQYF
CDR3 DNA: TGCGCCAGCAGTCAAGACAGGGGGCGCACAGATACGCAGTATTTT
clone size: .
D gene: TRBD1
V gene: TRBV4-1
J gene: TRBJ2-3

CDR3 protein: CASSLRDGGHEQYF
CDR3 DNA: TGTGCCAGCAGTTTACGGGACGGGGGGCACGAGCAGTACTTC
clone size: .
D gene: .
V gene: TRBV27
J gene: TRBJ2-7

CDR3 protein: CASSLYTDNQPQHF
CDR3 DNA: TGTGCCAGCAGTTTATACACGGACAATCAGCCCCAGCATTTT
clone size: once
D gene: .
V gene: TRBV28
J gene: TRBJ1-5

CDR3 protein: CASSVRGRITDTQYF
CDR3 DNA: TGTGCCAGCAGCGTACGGGGGCGAATCACAGATACGCAGTATTTT
clone size: .
D gene: .
V gene: TRBV9
J gene: TRBJ2-3

CDR3 protein: CASSLGTGLRYEQYF
CDR3 DNA: TGTGCCAGCAGTTTAGGGACAGGGTTGCGCTACGAGCAGTACTTC
clone size: .
D gene: TRBD1
V gene: TRBV27
J gene: TRBJ2-7

CDR3 protein: CASRPDGSGKLFF
CDR3 DNA: TGTGCCAGCAGACCCGACGGCAGTGGGAAACTGTTTTTT
clone size: .
D gene: .
V gene: TRBV6-5
J gene: TRBJ1-4

CDR3 protein: CASKRVTGLEAFF
CDR3 DNA: TGTGCCAGCAAGCGCGTGACAGGGCTAGAAGCTTTCTTT
clone size: .
D gene: TRBD1
V gene: TRBV28
J gene: TRBJ1-1

CDR3 protein: CASSLAGQINEKLFF
CDR3 DNA: TGCGCCAGCAGCTTGGCAGGCCAGATTAATGAAAAACTGTTTTTT
clone size: .
D gene: .
V gene: TRBV5-1
J gene: TRBJ1-4

CDR3 protein: CASSVQGSNQPQHF
CDR3 DNA: TGTGCCAGCAGCGTCCAGGGTTCCAATCAGCCCCAGCATTTT
clone size: .
D gene: .
V gene: TRBV5-4
J gene: TRBJ1-5

CDR3 protein: CASSTLGGHQETQYF
CDR3 DNA: TGTGCCAGCAGCACACTGGGGGGGCACCAAGAGACCCAGTACTTC
clone size: .
D gene: .
V gene: TRBV7-9
J gene: TRBJ2-5